The entry below gives a single T cell receptor beta chain sequence along with its context. The method was immunoSEQ multiplex PCR; TCRdb's version includes in-frame clones alone and lacks a portion of them. The sample has hundreds of thousands of clones, approximately 86% seen once. Germline assignment: CDR1 MNHEY and CDR2 SVGAGI. This CDR3 comprises 14 residues. V shed 1 base, J shed 7 bases, and the junction held 5 bases outside the gene matches. Recruits, aged about 18 to 100 years, lived in approximately 26 US areas. Assignment of participants to cohorts was predicated upon participant-reported clinical history. This entry comes from a study of blood T cell repertoires in COVID-19.

This TCR was sampled from a woman aged 40 to 50 with acute COVID-19. Sequenced: PBMCs or T cells enriched from blood (not recorded which). The chain is built from TRBV6-5 and TRBJ2-5; 8 bases are shared with TRBD1. CDR3 DNA: TGTGCCAGCAGTTACTATACAGGGGGTGGGACCCAGTACTTC. Translating gives CASSYYTGGGTQYF.